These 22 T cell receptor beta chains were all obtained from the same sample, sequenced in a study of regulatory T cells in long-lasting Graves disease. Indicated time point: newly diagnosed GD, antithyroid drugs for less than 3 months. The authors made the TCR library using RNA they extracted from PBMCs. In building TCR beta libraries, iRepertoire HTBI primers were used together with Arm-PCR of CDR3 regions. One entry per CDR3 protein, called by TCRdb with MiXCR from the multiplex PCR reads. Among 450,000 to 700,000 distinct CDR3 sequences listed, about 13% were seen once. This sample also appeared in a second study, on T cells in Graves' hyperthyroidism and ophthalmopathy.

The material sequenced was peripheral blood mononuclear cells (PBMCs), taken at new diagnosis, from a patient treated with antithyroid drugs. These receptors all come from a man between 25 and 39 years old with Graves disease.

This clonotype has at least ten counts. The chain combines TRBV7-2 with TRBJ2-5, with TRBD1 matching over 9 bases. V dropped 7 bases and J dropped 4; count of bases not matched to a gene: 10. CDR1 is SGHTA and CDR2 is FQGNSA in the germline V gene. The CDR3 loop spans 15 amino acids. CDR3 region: CASTPGGTGSETQYF. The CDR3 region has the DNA TGTGCCAGCACCCCCGGTGGGACAGGGTCAGAGACCCAGTACTTC.

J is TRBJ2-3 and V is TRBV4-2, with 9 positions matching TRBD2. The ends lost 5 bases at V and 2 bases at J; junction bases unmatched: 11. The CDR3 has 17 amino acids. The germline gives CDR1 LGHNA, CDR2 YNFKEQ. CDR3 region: CASSELSGSSFTDTQYF. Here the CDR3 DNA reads TGTGCCAGCAGCGAACTTAGCGGGAGTTCGTTCACAGATACGCAGTATTTT.

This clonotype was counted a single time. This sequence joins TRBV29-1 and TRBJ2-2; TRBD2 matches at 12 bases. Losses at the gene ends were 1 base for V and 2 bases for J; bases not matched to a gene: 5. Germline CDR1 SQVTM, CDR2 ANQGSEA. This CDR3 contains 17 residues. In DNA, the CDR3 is TGCAGCGTTGAAGGGCTAGCGGGAGGGCGTAACACCGGGGAGCTGTTTTTT. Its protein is CSVEGLAGGRNTGELFF.

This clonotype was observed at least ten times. The CDR3 region has the DNA TGTGCCAGCAGTGGCCACCGGGACAGTGCAACTAATGAAAAACTGTTTTTT. It is translated as CASSGHRDSATNEKLFF. The chain is built from TRBV6-1 and TRBJ1-4; 7 bases fit TRBD1. The CDR3 length is 17 residues. Germline assignment: CDR1 MNHNS and CDR2 SASEGT. J gave up 0 bases and V 4 bases, and 8 bases lay outside the gene matches.

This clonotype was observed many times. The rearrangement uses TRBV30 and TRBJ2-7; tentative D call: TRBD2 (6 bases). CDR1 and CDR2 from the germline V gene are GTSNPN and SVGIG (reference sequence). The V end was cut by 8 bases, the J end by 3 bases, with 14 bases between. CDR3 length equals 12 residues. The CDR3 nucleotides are TGTGCCCTGTCCGGGGGAGGCTACGAGCAGTACTTC. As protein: CALSGGGYEQYF. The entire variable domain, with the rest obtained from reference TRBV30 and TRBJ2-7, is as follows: SQTIHQWPATLVQPVGSPLSLECTVEGTSNPNLYWYRQAAGRGLQLLFYSVGIGQISSEVPQNLSASRPQDRQFILSSKKLLLSDSGFYLCALSGGGYEQYFGPGTRLTVT.

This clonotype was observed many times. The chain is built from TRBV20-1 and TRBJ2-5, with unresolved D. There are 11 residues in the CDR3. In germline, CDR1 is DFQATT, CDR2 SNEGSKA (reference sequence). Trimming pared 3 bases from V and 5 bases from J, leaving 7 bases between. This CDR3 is CSASAGETQYF. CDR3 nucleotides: TGCAGTGCTAGCGCCGGCGAGACCCAGTACTTC.

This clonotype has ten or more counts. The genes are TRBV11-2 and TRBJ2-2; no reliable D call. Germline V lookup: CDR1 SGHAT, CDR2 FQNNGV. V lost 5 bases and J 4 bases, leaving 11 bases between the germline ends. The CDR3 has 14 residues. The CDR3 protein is CASSRYRGTGELFF. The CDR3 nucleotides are TGTGCCAGCAGCCGATATAGAGGCACCGGGGAGCTGTTTTTT.

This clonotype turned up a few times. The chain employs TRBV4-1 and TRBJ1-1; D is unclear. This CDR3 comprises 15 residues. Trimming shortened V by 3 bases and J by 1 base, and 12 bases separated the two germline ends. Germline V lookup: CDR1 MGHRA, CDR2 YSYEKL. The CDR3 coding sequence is TGCGCCAGCAGCCACCGGGAGACGACGAACACTGAAGCTTTCTTT. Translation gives CASSHRETTNTEAFF.

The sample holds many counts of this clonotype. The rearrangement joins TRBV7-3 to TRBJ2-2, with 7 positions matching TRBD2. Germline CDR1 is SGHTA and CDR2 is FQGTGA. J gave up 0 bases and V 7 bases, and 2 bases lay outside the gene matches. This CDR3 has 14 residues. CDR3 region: CASKLASNTGELFF. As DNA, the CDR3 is TGTGCCAGCAAACTAGCGTCGAACACCGGGGAGCTGTTTTTT.

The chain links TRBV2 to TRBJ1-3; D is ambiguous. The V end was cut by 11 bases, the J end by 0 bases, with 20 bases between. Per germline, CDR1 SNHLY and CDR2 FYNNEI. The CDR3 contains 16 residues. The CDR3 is CAGLGSFHRSGNTIYF. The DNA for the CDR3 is TGTGCCGGTCTCGGGTCCTTTCACCGCTCTGGAAACACCATATATTTT.

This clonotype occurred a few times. CDR3 residues: CASSLGEGLAGEETQYF. The DNA for the CDR3 is TGTGCCAGCAGCTTAGGAGAGGGACTAGCGGGAGAAGAGACCCAGTACTTC. V and J are TRBV11-2 and TRBJ2-5, with TRBD2 matching over 14 bases. V lost 1 base, J lost 3 bases, and 4 bases stayed unmatched. The CDR3 runs to 17 residues. Germline CDR1 SGHAT, CDR2 FQNNGV.

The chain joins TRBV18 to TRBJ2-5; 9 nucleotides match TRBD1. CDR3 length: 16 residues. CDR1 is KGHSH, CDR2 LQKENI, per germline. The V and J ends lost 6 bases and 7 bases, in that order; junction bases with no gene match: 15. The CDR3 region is CASSPTRLDRGWTQYF. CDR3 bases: TGTGCCAGCTCCCCGACACGTTTGGACAGGGGATGGACCCAGTACTTC.

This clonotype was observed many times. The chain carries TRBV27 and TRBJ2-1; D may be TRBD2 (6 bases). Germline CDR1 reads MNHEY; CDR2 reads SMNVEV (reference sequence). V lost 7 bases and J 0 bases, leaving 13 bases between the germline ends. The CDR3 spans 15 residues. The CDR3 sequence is CASMWDGSSYNEQFF. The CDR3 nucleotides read TGTGCCAGCATGTGGGACGGGAGCTCCTACAATGAGCAGTTCTTC.

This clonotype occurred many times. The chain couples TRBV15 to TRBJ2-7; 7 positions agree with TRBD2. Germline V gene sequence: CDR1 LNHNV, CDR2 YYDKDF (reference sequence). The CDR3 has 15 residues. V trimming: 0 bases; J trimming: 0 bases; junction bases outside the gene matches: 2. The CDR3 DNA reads TGTGCCACCAGCAGAGATCTAGCGGCCTCCTACGAGCAGTACTTC. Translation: CATSRDLAASYEQYF.

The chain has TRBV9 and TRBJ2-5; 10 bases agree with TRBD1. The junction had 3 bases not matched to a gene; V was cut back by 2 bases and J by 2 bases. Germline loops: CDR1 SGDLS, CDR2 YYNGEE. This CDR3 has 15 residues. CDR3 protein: CASSVGQGVQETQYF. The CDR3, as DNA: TGTGCCAGCAGCGTCGGACAGGGGGTACAAGAGACCCAGTACTTC.

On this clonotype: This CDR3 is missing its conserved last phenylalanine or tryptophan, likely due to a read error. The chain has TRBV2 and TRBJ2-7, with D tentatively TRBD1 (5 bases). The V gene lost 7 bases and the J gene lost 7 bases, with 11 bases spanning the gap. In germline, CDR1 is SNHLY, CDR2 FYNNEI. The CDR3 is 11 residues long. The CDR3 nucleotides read TGTGCCAGCATGGTCAGGGATGAGCAGTACCTC. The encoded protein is CASMVRDEQYL.

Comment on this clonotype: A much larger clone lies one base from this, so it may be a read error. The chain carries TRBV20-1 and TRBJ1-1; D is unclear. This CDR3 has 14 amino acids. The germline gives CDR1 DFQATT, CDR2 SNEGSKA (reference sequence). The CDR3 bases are TGCAGTGCTACTCCCCGCCATTTGAACACTGGAGCTTTCTTT. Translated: CSATPRHLNTGAFF.

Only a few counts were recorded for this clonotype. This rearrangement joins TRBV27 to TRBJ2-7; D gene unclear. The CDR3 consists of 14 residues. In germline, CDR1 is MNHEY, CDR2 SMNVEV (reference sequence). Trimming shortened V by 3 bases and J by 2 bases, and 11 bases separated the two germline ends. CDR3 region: CASSFKGDAYEQYF. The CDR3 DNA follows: TGTGCCAGCAGTTTCAAGGGTGACGCCTACGAGCAGTACTTC.

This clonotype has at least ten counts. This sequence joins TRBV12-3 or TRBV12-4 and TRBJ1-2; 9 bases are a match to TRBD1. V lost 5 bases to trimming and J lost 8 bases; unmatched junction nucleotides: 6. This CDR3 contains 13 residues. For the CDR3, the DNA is TGTGCCAGCAGTCCGACAGGGGGAGAAGGCTACACCTTC. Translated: CASSPTGGEGYTF.

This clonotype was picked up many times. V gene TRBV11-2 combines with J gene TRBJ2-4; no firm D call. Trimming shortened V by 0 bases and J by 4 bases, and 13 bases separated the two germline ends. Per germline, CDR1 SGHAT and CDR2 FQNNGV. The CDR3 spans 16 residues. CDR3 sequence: CASSLDLTPRKNIQYF. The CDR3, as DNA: TGTGCCAGCAGCTTAGATCTTACCCCCCGAAAAAACATTCAGTACTTC.

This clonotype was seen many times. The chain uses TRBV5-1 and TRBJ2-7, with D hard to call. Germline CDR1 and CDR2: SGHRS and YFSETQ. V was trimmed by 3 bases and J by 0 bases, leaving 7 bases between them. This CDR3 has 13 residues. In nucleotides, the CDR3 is TGCGCCAGCAGCTCTGACAACTCCTACGAGCAGTACTTC. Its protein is CASSSDNSYEQYF.

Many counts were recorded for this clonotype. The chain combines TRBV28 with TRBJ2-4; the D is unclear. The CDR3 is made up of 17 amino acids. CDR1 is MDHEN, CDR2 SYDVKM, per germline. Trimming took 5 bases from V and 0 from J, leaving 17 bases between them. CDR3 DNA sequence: TGTGCCAGCAGTCTAGTACAGATTTCTCTAGCCAAAAACATTCAGTACTTC. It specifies CASSLVQISLAKNIQYF. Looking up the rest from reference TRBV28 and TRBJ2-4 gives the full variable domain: DVKVTQSSRYLVKRTGEKVFLECVQDMDHENMFWYRQDPGLGLRLIYFSYDVKMKEKGDIPEGYSVSREKKERFSLILESASTNQTSMYLCASSLVQISLAKNIQYFGAGTRLSVL.